This T cell receptor beta chain was identified during a study of Siglec-9 on CD8 T cells in melanoma. Regarding the study as a whole: An effector memory CD8+ subset marked by Siglec-9 reportedly appeared to gather in melanoma.

The table came from immunoSEQ multiplex PCR; TCRdb's copy has only in-frame clones and leaves some out. The sample has about 30,000 clones, more than 80% seen once. A word on this clone: The antigen remains unidentified.

CDR3 length: 12 residues. V was shortened by 7 bases and J by 5 bases, with 8 bases between the two germline ends. Germline lookup yields CDR1 WNHNN and CDR2 SYGVQD (reference sequence). Sequenced material: Siglec-9- CD8+ T cells sorted from blood. The chain has TRBV10-1 and TRBJ2-2; the D gene is possibly TRBD2 (6 bases). The TCR sequence derives from a human donor in good health. The CDR3 DNA is TGCGCCAGCACCGGGGGTACCGGGGAGCTGTTTTTT. It encodes CASTGGTGELFF.